The rows below give T cell receptor beta chains drawn from one sample of a study of response to subunit inactivated influenza vaccine. From the RT-PCR reads, TCRdb called clonotypes with MiXCR, one entry per CDR3 protein. Found here are about 240,000 distinct CDR3 sequences, 12% of them singletons; the top ten hold 7.8%. The sample here was non-naive T cells sorted from PBMCs, taken 14 to 15 days before vaccination. The source of these receptors is a man between 50 and 59 years old who received an inactivated influenza vaccine. Each CDR3 is given with its conserved first and last residue.

>TRBJ1-5|TRBV30
CAWSQGARQPQHF
>TRBJ2-5|TRBV5-1
CASSPTGSQETQYF
>TRBJ1-6|TRBV27
CASSHSGRNSPLHF
>TRBJ2-2|TRBV15
CATSGRRVTNTGELFF
>TRBJ1-2|TRBV6-1
CASRKDREYGYTF
>TRBJ2-5|TRBV29-1
CSVEWSYRGETQYF
>TRBJ2-4|TRBV5-1
CASSNGRSGKNIQYF
>TRBJ2-2|TRBV5-1
CASSPRTGGVPIGGELFF
>TRBJ2-2|TRBV9
CASSQRRGGGTGELFF
>TRBJ2-5|TRBV7-9
CASSPGTSKQETQYF
>TRBJ1-1|TRBV20-1
CSAREGQNTEAFF
>TRBJ1-6|TRBV27
CASSLKFQSSYNSPLHF
>TRBJ1-4|TRBV6-1
CASRPTGRSEKLFF
>TRBJ1-5|TRBV24-1
CATSDSMTGGNQPQHF
>TRBJ1-5|TRBV5-6
CASSQGNQPQHF
>TRBJ1-6|TRBV6-1
CASSKGTGRPSSYNSPLHF
>TRBJ2-3|TRBV5-4
CASSLSGGAAHRVTDTQYF
>TRBJ2-3|TRBV4-2
CASSHSSSTDTQYF
>TRBJ1-2|TRBV7-2
CASSSLDYGYTF
>TRBJ1-1|TRBV5-1
CASSPRGGEGKAFF
>TRBJ2-5|TRBV28
CASSFSGALQETQYF
>TRBJ2-4|TRBV4-1
CASKKAGEAIQYF